Listed below are T cell receptor beta chains from one sample, sequenced in a study of T cell repertoires in cytomegalovirus infection. MiXCR, applied by TCRdb to the reads, yields one record per CDR3 protein. The profile shows under 200,000 distinct CDR3 sequences, more than 9% of them singletons. The sample was PBMCs. These receptor sequences come from a human donor in good health (CMV status not recorded). Some clones in this sample may be carry-over from other donors' samples. Both conserved end residues are part of each CDR3.

V gene: TRBV28
CDR3 protein: CASSGEGVGGYTF

V gene: TRBV12-3/TRBV12-4
CDR3 protein: CASRTTGAMNSPLHF

V gene: TRBV20-1
CDR3 protein: CSAPGGQGIYNEQFF

V gene: TRBV7-2
CDR3 protein: CASSPQPGAGELFF

V gene: TRBV5-1
CDR3 protein: CASRSRAYPMGYTF

V gene: TRBV6-8
CDR3 protein: CASSYMGIGEKLFF

V gene: TRBV6-2/TRBV6-3
CDR3 protein: CASSQTRWEQYF

V gene: TRBV12-3/TRBV12-4
CDR3 protein: CASRRGLQETQYF

V gene: TRBV20-1
CDR3 protein: CSARGRSLTEAFF

V gene: TRBV10-2
CDR3 protein: CASSFGTSGSQGTQYF

V gene: TRBV7-2
CDR3 protein: CASSLGGSSPLHF

V gene: TRBV2
CDR3 protein: CASSEALQFTDTQYF

V gene: TRBV5-4
CDR3 protein: CASSQIATDTQYF